These T cell receptor beta chains were read from a single sample in a study of blood T cell repertoires in COVID-19. Repertoires were generated with immunoSEQ multiplex PCR, while TCRdb's copy carries only in-frame clones and drops some. The sample includes hundreds of thousands of clones, around 88% of them seen just once. The material sequenced was PBMCs or T cells enriched from blood (not recorded which). The source is a woman in her thirties who had recovered from COVID-19. Both conserved end residues are part of each CDR3. D genes are given only for firm matches. Not every row has a clone size; where given, it reads once, few, many or a size class.

>12|TRBV7-9|NA|NA|TRBJ2-7
TGTGCCAGCAGCTTATTGGCGGACGAGCAGTACTTC
CASSLLADEQYF
>14|TRBV5-1|TRBD2|once|TRBJ2-2
TGCGCCAGTCGTAGCGGGGGGAACACCGGGGAGCTGTTTTTT
CASRSGGNTGELFF
>13|TRBV28|NA|NA|TRBJ1-1
TGTGCCAGCAGAGCTACCTTGGACACTGAAGCTTTCTTT
CASRATLDTEAFF
>12|TRBV6-2/TRBV6-3|NA|NA|TRBJ2-3
TGTGCCAGCAGTTCGGTTTCGGATACGCAGTATTTT
CASSSVSDTQYF
>18|TRBV5-1|TRBD2|few|TRBJ2-1
TGCGCCAGCAGCTCCCGACCCCTCACTAGCGGGAGTTGGAATGAGCAGTTCTTC
CASSSRPLTSGSWNEQFF
>13|TRBV30|NA|NA|TRBJ1-5
TGTGCCTGGAGTTTCAGGGTGGGTCAGCCCCAGCATTTT
CAWSFRVGQPQHF
>15|TRBV7-9|TRBD1|NA|TRBJ1-2
TGTGCCAGCAGCATGATTGGACAGGCCTACTATGGCTACACCTTC
CASSMIGQAYYGYTF
>16|TRBV28|TRBD1|NA|TRBJ2-7
TGTGCCAGCAGTTTATATCCAACAGGGGTCCCCTACGAGCAGTACTTC
CASSLYPTGVPYEQYF
>16|TRBV21-1|NA|NA|TRBJ1-5
TGTGCCAGCAGCAAGCCTGTGGGGGGGGCCGGTCAGCCCCAGCATTTT
CASSKPVGGAGQPQHF
>13|TRBV24-1|NA|NA|TRBJ1-2
TGTGCCACCAGTGATTCAGGATACTATGGCTACACCTTC
CATSDSGYYGYTF
>15|TRBV5-5|TRBD1|NA|TRBJ2-2
TGTGCCAGCAGCTCCGTGACAGGGGGGACCGGGGAGCTGTTTTTT
CASSSVTGGTGELFF
>15|TRBV7-8|TRBD1|NA|TRBJ1-2
TGTGCCAGCAGCTCTCGGGACAGGGGGTTTTATGGCTACACCTTC
CASSSRDRGFYGYTF
>16|TRBV18|NA|NA|TRBJ2-5
TGTGCCAGCTCACCGGACGACAGAGCATTCCAAGAGACCCAGTACTTC
CASSPDDRAFQETQYF
>13|TRBV2|NA|few|TRBJ2-7
TGTGCCAGCAGTTTACTAATAGTCCACGAGCAGTACTTC
CASSLLIVHEQYF
>14|TRBV7-9|TRBD2|NA|TRBJ2-7
TGTGCCAGCAGCTTTAGCGGGAACTCCTACGAGCAGTACTTC
CASSFSGNSYEQYF
>13|TRBV11-2|TRBD1|NA|TRBJ2-7
TGTGCCAGCAGCTTGACAGGGGCGTACGAGCAGTACTTC
CASSLTGAYEQYF
>16|TRBV7-8|NA|NA|TRBJ1-5
TGTGCCAGCAGCTTAGCGGGGGGGGGTATCGATCAGCCCCAGCATTTT
CASSLAGGGIDQPQHF
>18|TRBV27|NA|NA|TRBJ2-1
TGTGCCAGCAGTTTAACGGCCACCCGGACTACTCGGTCCAATGAGCAGTTCTTC
CASSLTATRTTRSNEQFF
>16|TRBV9|TRBD2|NA|TRBJ2-7
TGTGCCAGCAGCGTCGGCTCTAGCGGGAGGGCCCACGAGCAGTACTTC
CASSVGSSGRAHEQYF
>15|TRBV2|NA|few|TRBJ2-3
TGTGCCAGCAGTGCCGCCCTAGGGAGGACTGCCCAGCAGTATTTT
CASSAALGRTAQQYF
>14|TRBV19|TRBD1|NA|TRBJ1-4
TGTGCCAGTAGTCCGACAGGGGGGGCTGAAAAACTGTTTTTT
CASSPTGGAEKLFF
>15|TRBV19|TRBD1|few|TRBJ1-1
TGTGCCAGTAGTAGGCTAAGGGGGCAGAGCACTGAAGCTTTCTTT
CASSRLRGQSTEAFF